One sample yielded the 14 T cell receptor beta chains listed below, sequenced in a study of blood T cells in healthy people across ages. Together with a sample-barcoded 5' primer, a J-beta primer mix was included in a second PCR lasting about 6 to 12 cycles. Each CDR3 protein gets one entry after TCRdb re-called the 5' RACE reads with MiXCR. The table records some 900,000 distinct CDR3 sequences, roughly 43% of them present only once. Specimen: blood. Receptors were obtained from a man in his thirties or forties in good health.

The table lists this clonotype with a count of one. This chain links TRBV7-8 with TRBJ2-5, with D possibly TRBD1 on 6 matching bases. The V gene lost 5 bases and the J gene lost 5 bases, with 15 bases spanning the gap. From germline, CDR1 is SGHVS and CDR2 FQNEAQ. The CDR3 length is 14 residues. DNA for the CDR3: TGTGCCAGCAGCCCGGGACATCGGCGGGAGACCCAGTACTTC. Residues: CASSPGHRRETQYF.

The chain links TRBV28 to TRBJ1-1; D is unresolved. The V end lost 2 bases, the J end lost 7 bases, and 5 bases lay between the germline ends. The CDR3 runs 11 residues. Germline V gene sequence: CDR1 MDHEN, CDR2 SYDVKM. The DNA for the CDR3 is TGTGCCAGCAGTTTAGGATTTGAAGCTTTCTTT. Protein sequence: CASSLGFEAFF.

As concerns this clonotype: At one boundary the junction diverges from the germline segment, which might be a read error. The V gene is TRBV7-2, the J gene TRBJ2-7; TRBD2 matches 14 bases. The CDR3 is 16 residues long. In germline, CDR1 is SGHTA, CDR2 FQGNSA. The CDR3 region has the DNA TGTGCCAACAGCTCGGGACTAGCGGGAGAGGGCTACGAGCAGTACTTC. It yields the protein CANSSGLAGEGYEQYF.

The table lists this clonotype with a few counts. CDR3 protein: CASSSNSQGVYNEQFF. For the CDR3, the DNA is TGTGCCAGCAGTTCGAACTCACAGGGGGTCTACAATGAGCAGTTCTTC. The chain links TRBV28 to TRBJ2-1; 8 bases align to TRBD1. The junction had 8 bases not matched to a gene; V was cut back by 4 bases and J by 3 bases. CDR3 size: 16 residues. The germline V gene has CDR1 MDHEN and CDR2 SYDVKM.

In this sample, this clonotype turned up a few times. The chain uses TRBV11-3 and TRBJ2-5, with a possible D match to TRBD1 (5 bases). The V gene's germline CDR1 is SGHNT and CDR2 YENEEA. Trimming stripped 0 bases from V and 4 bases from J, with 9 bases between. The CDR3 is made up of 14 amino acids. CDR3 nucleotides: TGTGCCAGCAGCTTAGAAGGGGTACGAGAGACCCAGTACTTC. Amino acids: CASSLEGVRETQYF. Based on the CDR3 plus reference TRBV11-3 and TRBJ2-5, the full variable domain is EAGVVQSPRYKIIEKKQPVAFWCNPISGHNTLYWYLQNLGQGPELLIRYENEEAVDDSQLPKDRFSAERLKGVDSTLKIQPAELGDSAVYLCASSLEGVRETQYFGPGTRLLVL.

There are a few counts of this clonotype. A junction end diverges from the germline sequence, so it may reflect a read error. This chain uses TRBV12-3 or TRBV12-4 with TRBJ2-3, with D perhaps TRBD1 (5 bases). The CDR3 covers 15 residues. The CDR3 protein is CASSSHRLYTDAQYF. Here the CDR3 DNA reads TGTGCCAGCAGTTCGCACAGGCTCTACACAGATGCGCAGTATTTT.

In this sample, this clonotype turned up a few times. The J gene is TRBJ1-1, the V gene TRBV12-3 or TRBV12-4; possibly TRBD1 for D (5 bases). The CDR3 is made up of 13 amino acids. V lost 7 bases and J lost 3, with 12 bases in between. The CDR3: CASKGGTYTEAFF. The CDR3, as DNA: TGTGCCAGCAAAGGAGGGACGTACACTGAAGCTTTCTTT.

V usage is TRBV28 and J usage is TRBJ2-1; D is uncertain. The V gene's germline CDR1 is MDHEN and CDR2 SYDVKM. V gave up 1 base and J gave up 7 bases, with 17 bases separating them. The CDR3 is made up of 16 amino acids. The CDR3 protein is CASSLYGTYQRNEQFF. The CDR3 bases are TGTGCCAGCAGTTTATATGGTACCTACCAGAGAAATGAGCAGTTCTTC.

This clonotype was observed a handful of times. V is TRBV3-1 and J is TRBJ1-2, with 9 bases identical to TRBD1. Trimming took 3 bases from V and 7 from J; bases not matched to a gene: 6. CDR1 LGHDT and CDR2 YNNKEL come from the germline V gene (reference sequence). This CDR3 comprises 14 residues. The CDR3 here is CASSHDTGGPGYTF. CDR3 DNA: TGTGCCAGCAGCCATGATACAGGGGGCCCTGGCTACACCTTC.

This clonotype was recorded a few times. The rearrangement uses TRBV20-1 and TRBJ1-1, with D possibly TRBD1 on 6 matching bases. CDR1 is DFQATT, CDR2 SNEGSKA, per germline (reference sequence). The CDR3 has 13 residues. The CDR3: CSAGQTVNTEAFF. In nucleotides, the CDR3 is TGCAGCGCTGGACAGACAGTGAACACTGAAGCTTTCTTT.

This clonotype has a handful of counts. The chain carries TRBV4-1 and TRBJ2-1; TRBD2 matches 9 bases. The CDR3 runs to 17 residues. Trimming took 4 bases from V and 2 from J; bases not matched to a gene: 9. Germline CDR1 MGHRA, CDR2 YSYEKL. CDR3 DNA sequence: TGCGCCAGCAGCCTTGTAGCTAGCGGGGCCGCCTACAATGAGCAGTTCTTC. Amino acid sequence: CASSLVASGAAYNEQFF.

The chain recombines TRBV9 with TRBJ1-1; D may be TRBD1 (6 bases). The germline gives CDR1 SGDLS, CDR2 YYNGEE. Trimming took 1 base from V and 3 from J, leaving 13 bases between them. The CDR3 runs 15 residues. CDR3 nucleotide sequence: TGTGCCAGCAGCGTACCAGTAGGACAGCACACTGAAGCTTTCTTT. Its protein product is CASSVPVGQHTEAFF.

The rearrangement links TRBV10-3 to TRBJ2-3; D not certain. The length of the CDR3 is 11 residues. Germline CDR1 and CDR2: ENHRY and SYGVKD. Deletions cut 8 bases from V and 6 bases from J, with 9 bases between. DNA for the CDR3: TGTGCCATCGAGTACCTGGATACGCAGTATTTT. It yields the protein CAIEYLDTQYF.

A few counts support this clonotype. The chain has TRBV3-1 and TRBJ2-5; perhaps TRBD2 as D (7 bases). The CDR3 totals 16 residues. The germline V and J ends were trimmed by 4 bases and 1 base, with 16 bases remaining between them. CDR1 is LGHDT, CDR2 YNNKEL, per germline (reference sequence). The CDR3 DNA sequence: TGTGCCAGCAGCCTCCGTCCCCGGGGGGCCCAAGAGACCCAGTACTTC. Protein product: CASSLRPRGAQETQYF.